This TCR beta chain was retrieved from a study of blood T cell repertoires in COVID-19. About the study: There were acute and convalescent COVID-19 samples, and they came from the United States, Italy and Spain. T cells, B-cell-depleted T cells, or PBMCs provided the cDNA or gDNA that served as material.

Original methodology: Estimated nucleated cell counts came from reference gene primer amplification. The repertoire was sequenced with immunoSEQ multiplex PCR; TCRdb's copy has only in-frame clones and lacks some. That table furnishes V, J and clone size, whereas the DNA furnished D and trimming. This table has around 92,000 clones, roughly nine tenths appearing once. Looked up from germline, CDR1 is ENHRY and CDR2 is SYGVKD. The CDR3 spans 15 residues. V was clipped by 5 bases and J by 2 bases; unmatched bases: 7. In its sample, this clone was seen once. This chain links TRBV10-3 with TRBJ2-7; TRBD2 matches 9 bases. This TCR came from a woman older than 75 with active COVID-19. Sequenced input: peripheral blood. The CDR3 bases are TGTGCCATCAGTTACAGGGGACTAGCCGCCTACGAGCAGTACTTC. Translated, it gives CAISYRGLAAYEQYF.